Sequencing of this TCR beta chain was carried out in a study of T cell responses to AZD1222 COVID-19 vaccine. About the study: It was second doses at about 4 or about 12 weeks that were pooled. Study-wide results and limits: Sampling captured repertoires only after the peak T cell response. Only six AZD1222 recipients tested seropositive at baseline. Nearly half of spike-specific TCRs reportedly target unmutated variant regions.

Only in-frame clones appear in the TCRdb table, and some are missing; sequencing was by immunoSEQ multiplex PCR. The table shows about 120,000 clones, with about 89% occurring only once. The CDR3 has 17 residues. Germline V gives CDR1 SEHNR, CDR2 FQNEAQ (reference sequence). V was trimmed by 5 bases and J by 0 bases, leaving 19 bases between them. This clone was observed a handful of times. Its target is not known. The sequencing here drew on peripheral blood, taken on day 0 of AZD1222 vaccination. This clonotype was obtained from an adult in good health. The chain is built from TRBV7-9 and TRBJ2-5, with TRBD1 as a possible D gene (6 bases). The CDR3 DNA reads TGTGCCAGCAGCCCGAACGGACAGAGATTATACCAAGAGACCCAGTACTTC. This sequence encodes CASSPNGQRLYQETQYF.